Following are 3 T cell receptor beta chains from one sample sequenced in a study of CD8 T cell repertoires and HIV-1 epitope variants. These receptors' targets are unknown. The assay was immunoSEQ multiplex PCR, and TCRdb's table has in-frame clones only and misses some. Here the sample spans about 7,000 clones, less than 75% being singletons. The sample was cultured CD8+ T cells derived from PBMCs. Every receptor here comes from a male donor with HIV.

The rearrangement links TRBV18 to TRBJ1-2, with TRBD1 identical over 9 bases. The CDR3 length is 17 residues. Germline trimming cut 5 bases from V and 7 bases from J; bases unmatched to any gene: 17. Germline V gene lookup returns CDR1 KGHSH and CDR2 LQKENI. The CDR3 nucleotides read TGTGCCAGCTCATCCCGGGGACAGGGAAGATCGGGGCCTGGCTACACCTTC. It codes for CASSSRGQGRSGPGYTF. Filled out from reference TRBV18 and TRBJ1-2, the complete variable domain reads NAGVMQNPRHLVRRRGQEARLRCSPMKGHSHVYWYRQLPEEGLKFMVYLQKENIIDESGMPKERFSAEFPKEGPSILRIQQVVRGDSAAYFCASSSRGQGRSGPGYTFGSGTRLTVV.

The CDR3 loop reads CASSPTSTSGRPREQFF. The CDR3 region has the DNA TGTGCCAGCAGTCCCACCTCGACTAGCGGGAGGCCGCGTGAGCAGTTCTTC. This rearrangement joins TRBV27 to TRBJ2-1; 13 bases fit TRBD2. Per the germline V gene, CDR1 is MNHEY and CDR2 is SMNVEV (reference sequence). The CDR3 extends over 17 amino acids. The V gene end was trimmed by 5 bases and the J gene end by 9 bases; junction bases not matched to a gene: 13.

This clone occurred a few times. This rearrangement joins TRBV28 to TRBJ2-3; D not certain. This CDR3 contains 12 residues. V gave up 4 bases and J gave up 2 bases, with 4 bases separating them. Germline V gene lookup returns CDR1 MDHEN and CDR2 SYDVKM. For the CDR3, the DNA is TGTGCCAGCAGTTCGCTCACAGATACGCAGTATTTT. As protein: CASSSLTDTQYF.